The 20 T cell receptor beta chains in this list originate from one sample, sequenced in a study of blood T cells in healthy people across ages. A second PCR, run for about 6 to 11 cycles, used a sample-barcoded 5' primer plus a J-beta primer mix. TCRdb independently ran MiXCR on the 5' RACE reads; one entry per CDR3 protein. Of more than 650,000 distinct CDR3 sequences in the sample, around half were seen once. Input material: blood. The receptors come from a man older than 75 in good health.

V and J are TRBV28 and TRBJ2-7; D unresolved. V gave up 4 bases and J gave up 7 bases, with 5 bases separating them. The germline gives CDR1 MDHEN, CDR2 SYDVKM. This CDR3 comprises 10 residues. The DNA for the CDR3 is TGTGCCAGCAGTTCTCGGGAGCAGTACTTC. Translating gives CASSSREQYF.

In the case of this clonotype: The conserved phenylalanine or tryptophan is not found at the CDR3 terminus, so this likely reflects a read error. This chain uses TRBV28 with TRBJ2-5, with 7 bases identical to TRBD1. The J call is uncertain, as TRBJ2-7 better fits the DNA end. This CDR3 has 13 residues. Germline V lookup: CDR1 MDHEN, CDR2 SYDVKM. The CDR3 coding sequence is TGTGCCAGCATCAGACAGGGCTTCTACGAGCAGTACTAC. Protein: CASIRQGFYEQYY.

The rearrangement links TRBV9 to TRBJ2-5; TRBD2 aligns across 11 bases. The CDR3 spans 15 residues. The V and J ends lost 2 bases and 11 bases, in that order; junction bases with no gene match: 11. CDR1 SGDLS and CDR2 YYNGEE come from the germline V gene. The CDR3: CASSVGTSGPNEQYF. The CDR3 DNA is TGTGCCAGCAGCGTGGGGACTAGCGGTCCCAATGAGCAGTACTTC.

This chain uses TRBV7-9 with TRBJ2-7; 13 positions match TRBD2. CDR1 and CDR2 from the germline V gene are SEHNR and FQNEAQ (reference sequence). Trimming took 5 bases from V and 5 from J; bases not matched to a gene: 9. The CDR3 loop spans 16 amino acids. This CDR3 reads CASSPRGLAGIHEQYF. The DNA for the CDR3 is TGTGCCAGCAGCCCCAGGGGACTAGCGGGAATCCACGAGCAGTACTTC.

This clonotype turned up a few times. The chain is built from TRBV6-5 and TRBJ2-7, with TRBD2 matching 7 bases. Germline V gene sequence: CDR1 MNHEY, CDR2 SVGAGI. The CDR3 runs to 15 residues. With V trimmed by 4 bases and J by 3 bases, 9 bases remained unmatched. The CDR3 reads CASSSSQGGDYEQYF. The CDR3 nucleotides are TGTGCCAGCAGTTCAAGTCAGGGAGGGGACTACGAGCAGTACTTC.

The chain carries TRBV18 and TRBJ2-7; D call uncertain. The CDR3 has 15 amino acids. The V gene lost 2 bases and the J gene lost 3 bases, with 14 bases spanning the gap. The V gene's germline CDR1 is KGHSH and CDR2 LQKENI. CDR3: CASSPIQVVSYEQYF. The CDR3 bases are TGTGCCAGCTCACCAATCCAGGTTGTCAGCTACGAGCAGTACTTC. Full variable domain (missing parts from reference TRBV18 and TRBJ2-7): NAGVMQNPRHLVRRRGQEARLRCSPMKGHSHVYWYRQLPEEGLKFMVYLQKENIIDESGMPKERFSAEFPKEGPSILRIQQVVRGDSAAYFCASSPIQVVSYEQYFGPGTRLTVT.

This chain joins TRBV29-1 and TRBJ1-1; D is possibly TRBD1 (6 bases). The CDR3 is 12 amino acids. Germline-derived CDR1 and CDR2 are SQVTM and ANQGSEA. V was trimmed by 7 bases and J by 2 bases, leaving 11 bases between them. The DNA of the CDR3 is TGCAGCGGGGGGCAGGGCAACACTGAAGCTTTCTTT. Translated: CSGGQGNTEAFF.

This clonotype has just a few counts. The gene calls are TRBV10-3 and TRBJ2-7; D might be TRBD2 (6 bases). V gave up 3 bases and J gave up 4 bases, with 13 bases separating them. Germline CDR1 is ENHRY and CDR2 is SYGVKD. The CDR3 is made up of 14 amino acids. CDR3 coding DNA: TGTGCCATCAGTGACGGCGGGAAAGGTTACGAGCAGTACTTC. Translating gives CAISDGGKGYEQYF.

This clonotype has a handful of counts. This sequence joins TRBV5-1 and TRBJ2-7; 7 bases are shared with TRBD2. Germline V gives CDR1 SGHRS, CDR2 YFSETQ. The junction had 9 bases not matched to a gene; V was cut back by 1 base and J by 5 bases. The CDR3 contains 15 residues. In DNA form, the CDR3 reads TGCGCCAGCAGCTTGAGTCGGGCGGGAGTTAACGAGCAGTACTTC. It yields the protein CASSLSRAGVNEQYF. Full variable domain (rest looked up from reference TRBV5-1 and TRBJ2-7): KAGVTQTPRYLIKTRGQQVTLSCSPISGHRSVSWYQQTPGQGLQFLFEYFSETQRNKGNFPGRFSGRQFSNSRSEMNVSTLELGDSALYLCASSLSRAGVNEQYFGPGTRLTVT.

The chain carries TRBV10-1 and TRBJ2-5; TRBD1 aligns across 7 bases. The germline CDR1 and CDR2 sequences are WNHNN and SYGVQD (reference sequence). The ends lost 2 bases at V and 11 bases at J; junction bases unmatched: 17. This CDR3 has 16 residues. CDR3 residues: CASSEAGTAVPMEQYF. The CDR3 nucleotides are TGCGCCAGCAGTGAGGCCGGGACAGCCGTTCCTATGGAGCAGTACTTC.

The CDR3 DNA reads as TGTGCCAGCAGCGCAACGAGAAGGGGGACTATGGGGGATACGCAGTATTTT. This translates into CASSATRRGTMGDTQYF. The chain couples TRBV9 to TRBJ2-3; D is perhaps TRBD2 (7 bases). Germline CDR1 SGDLS, CDR2 YYNGEE. V was trimmed by 3 bases and J by 6 bases, leaving 23 bases between them. There are 17 residues in the CDR3. Using reference TRBV9 and TRBJ2-3 for the parts outside the CDR3, the full variable domain is DSGVTQTPKHLITATGQRVTLRCSPRSGDLSVYWYQQSLDQGLQFLIQYYNGEERAKGNILERFSAQQFPDLHSELNLSSLELGDSALYFCASSATRRGTMGDTQYFGPGTRLTVL.

V gene TRBV29-1 combines with J gene TRBJ1-1; 10 nucleotides agree with TRBD1. The CDR3 covers 17 residues. The trim removed 5 bases at V and 3 bases at J, leaving 15 bases unmatched. CDR1 is SQVTM, CDR2 ANQGSEA, per germline. The CDR3 protein is CSVLDRGRIKSHTEAFF. The CDR3 DNA is TGCAGCGTTCTAGACAGGGGGCGAATCAAGTCTCACACTGAAGCTTTCTTT.

This clonotype showed up just a few times. The gene calls are TRBV20-1 and TRBJ2-1; 11 bases are a match to TRBD2. The CDR3 contains 13 residues. Unmatched junction bases numbered 12, after V lost 5 bases and J lost 15 bases. Germline V gene data show CDR1 as DFQATT and CDR2 as SNEGSKA (reference sequence). The CDR3 sequence is CSAPRIAGGPVFF. CDR3 DNA sequence: TGCAGTGCTCCCCGTATAGCGGGAGGGCCCGTGTTCTTC.

The rearrangement links TRBV20-1 to TRBJ2-1, with 8 bases fitting TRBD2. The germline V gene has CDR1 DFQATT and CDR2 SNEGSKA (reference sequence). The CDR3 consists of 15 residues. V dropped 6 bases and J dropped 3; count of bases not matched to a gene: 10. CDR3 nucleotide sequence: TGCAGTGCCGGGGAAATAGCGGGATACTACAATGAGCAGTTCTTC. This sequence encodes CSAGEIAGYYNEQFF.

Worth noting for this clonotype: It is likely a read error, because the conserved phenylalanine at the end of the CDR3 is missing. V is TRBV2 and J is TRBJ2-7; D tentatively reads TRBD1 or TRBD2 (5 bases each). There are 14 residues in the CDR3. Deletions cut 6 bases from V and 2 bases from J, with 14 bases between. CDR1 SNHLY and CDR2 FYNNEI come from the germline V gene. CDR3 nucleotides: TGTGCCAGCAGGGAGTCCGGGACCCCCTACGAGCAGTACTTA. Protein product: CASRESGTPYEQYL.

Details on this clonotype: Given a much more abundant clone one base away, this may be a read error. The chain links TRBV20-1 to TRBJ2-7; D remains ambiguous. The CDR3 length is 11 residues. The V gene's germline CDR1 is DFQATT and CDR2 SNEGSKA (reference sequence). This CDR3 reads CSARVGYGQYF. CDR3 DNA: TGCAGTGCTAGAGTCGGATACGGGCAGTACTTC.

This clonotype was detected only once. The chain has TRBV11-2 and TRBJ2-3; D is unresolved. The CDR3 has 14 amino acids. Per germline, CDR1 SGHAT and CDR2 FQNNGV. Trimming left V 1 base short and J 14 bases short, with 19 bases between. The CDR3 loop is CASSLASQHGYAYF. The CDR3 coding sequence is TGTGCCAGCAGCTTAGCGTCCCAACACGGATACGCGTATTTT.

The sample holds a few counts of this clonotype. The chain is built from TRBV5-4 and TRBJ2-7, with 8 nucleotides matching TRBD1. The CDR3 runs to 15 residues. V lost 4 bases to trimming and J lost 3 bases; unmatched junction nucleotides: 9. The germline gives CDR1 SGHNT, CDR2 YYREEE (reference sequence). The CDR3 nucleotides are TGTGCCAGCAGCCGCGGGACAGGCCGTGACTACGAGCAGTACTTC. This sequence encodes CASSRGTGRDYEQYF.

The chain has TRBV6-5 and TRBJ1-2; D is undetermined. Germline values: CDR1 MNHEY, CDR2 SVGAGI. V lost 2 bases to trimming and J lost 4 bases, with 8 bases between them. The CDR3 sequence is 13 residues long. CDR3 coding DNA: TGTGCCAGCAGTTACGTGGGTTCCTATGGCTACACCTTC. Translated: CASSYVGSYGYTF.

This clonotype was picked up a small number of times. The gene calls are TRBV3-1 and TRBJ1-2; perhaps TRBD1 as D (6 bases). The CDR3 consists of 13 residues. Looked up from germline, CDR1 is LGHDT and CDR2 is YNNKEL (reference sequence). The V end lost 5 bases, the J end lost 2 bases, and 9 bases lay between the germline ends. This CDR3 is CASSAGQNYGYTF. In DNA, the CDR3 is TGTGCCAGCAGCGCCGGACAGAACTATGGCTACACCTTC.